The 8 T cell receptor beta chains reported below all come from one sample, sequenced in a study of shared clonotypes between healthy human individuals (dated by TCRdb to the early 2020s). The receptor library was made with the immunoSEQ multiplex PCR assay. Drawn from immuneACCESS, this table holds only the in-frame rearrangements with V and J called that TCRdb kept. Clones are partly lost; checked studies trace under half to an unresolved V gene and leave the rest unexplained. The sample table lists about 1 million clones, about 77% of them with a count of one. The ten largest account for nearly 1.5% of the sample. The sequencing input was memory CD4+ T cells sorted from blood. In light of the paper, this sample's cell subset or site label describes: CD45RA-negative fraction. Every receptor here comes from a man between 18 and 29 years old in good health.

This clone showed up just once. The CDR3 here is CASSPRKQDNEKLFF. CDR3 sequence (DNA): TGTGCCAGCTCACCCAGGAAACAGGATAATGAAAAACTGTTTTTT. The V and J genes are TRBV18 and TRBJ1-4, with D possibly being TRBD1 (5 bases). The CDR3 extends over 15 amino acids. CDR1 is KGHSH, CDR2 LQKENI, per germline. Trimming shortened V by 3 bases and J by 4 bases, and 12 bases separated the two germline ends.

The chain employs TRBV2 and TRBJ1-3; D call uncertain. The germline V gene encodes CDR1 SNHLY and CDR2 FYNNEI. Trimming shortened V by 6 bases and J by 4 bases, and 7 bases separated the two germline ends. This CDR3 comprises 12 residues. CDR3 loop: CASRLEGNTIYF. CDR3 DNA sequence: TGTGCCAGCAGACTTGAGGGAAACACCATATATTTT.

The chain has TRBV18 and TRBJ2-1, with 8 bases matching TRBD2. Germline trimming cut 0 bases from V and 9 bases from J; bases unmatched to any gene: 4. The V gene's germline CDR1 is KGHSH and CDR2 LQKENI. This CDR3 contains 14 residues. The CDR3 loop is CASSPPAGGGEQFF. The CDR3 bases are TGTGCCAGCTCACCACCGGCGGGAGGAGGTGAGCAGTTCTTC. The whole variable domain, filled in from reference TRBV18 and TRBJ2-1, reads NAGVMQNPRHLVRRRGQEARLRCSPMKGHSHVYWYRQLPEEGLKFMVYLQKENIIDESGMPKERFSAEFPKEGPSILRIQQVVRGDSAAYFCASSPPAGGGEQFFGPGTRLTVL.

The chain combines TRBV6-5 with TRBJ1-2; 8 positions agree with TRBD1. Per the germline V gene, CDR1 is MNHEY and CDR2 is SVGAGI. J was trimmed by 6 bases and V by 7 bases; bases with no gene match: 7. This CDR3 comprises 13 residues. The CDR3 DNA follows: TGTGCCAGCACCAGAACAGGGGGAGATGGCTACACCTTC. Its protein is CASTRTGGDGYTF.

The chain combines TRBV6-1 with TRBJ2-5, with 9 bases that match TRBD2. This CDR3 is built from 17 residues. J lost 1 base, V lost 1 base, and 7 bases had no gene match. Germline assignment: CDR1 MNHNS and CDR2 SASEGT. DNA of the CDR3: TGTGCCAGCAGTGAAGGTTCTAGGACTAGCGTCCAAGAGACCCAGTACTTC. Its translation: CASSEGSRTSVQETQYF.

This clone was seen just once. The CDR3 nucleotides read TGTGCCAGCAGTTTAAGACCGGGGGGCTCCTACAATGAGCAGTTCTTC. This codes for CASSLRPGGSYNEQFF. This chain connects TRBV11-2 to TRBJ2-1; TRBD2 agrees at 7 bases. Trimming at V came to 6 bases and at J to 0 bases, leaving 8 bases not matched to a gene. CDR3 length: 16 residues. The germline CDR1 and CDR2 sequences are SGHAT and FQNNGV.

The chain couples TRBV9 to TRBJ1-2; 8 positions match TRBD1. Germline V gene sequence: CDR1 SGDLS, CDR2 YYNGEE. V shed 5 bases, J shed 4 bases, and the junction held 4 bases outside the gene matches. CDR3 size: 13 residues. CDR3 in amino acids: CASRATGAYGYTF. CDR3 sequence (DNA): TGTGCCAGCAGAGCGACAGGGGCCTATGGCTACACCTTC.

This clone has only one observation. CDR3 sequence: CASSFGGTGVTGELFF. DNA of the CDR3: TGTGCCAGCAGCTTTGGAGGGACAGGGGTCACCGGGGAGCTGTTTTTT. The V and J genes are TRBV5-5 and TRBJ2-2; TRBD1 aligns across 10 bases. This CDR3 is built from 16 residues. Germline loops: CDR1 SGHKS, CDR2 YYEKEE (reference sequence). Trimming removed 2 bases from V and 4 bases from J; junction bases left unmatched: 5.